This T cell receptor (beta chain) comes out of a study of T cell repertoires in cytomegalovirus infection. Study conclusions and caveats: In two of eight donors, the top clonotype was HLA-C-restricted CMV-specific.

CDR1 and CDR2 from the germline V gene are SGHTA and FQGTGA. J lost 4 bases, V lost 5 bases, and 7 bases had no gene match. The CDR3 contains 15 residues. TCRdb re-called the reads through MiXCR, storing one row per CDR3 protein. This table holds some 940,000 distinct CDR3 sequences, 31% found once. At least ten counts were recorded for this clonotype. What it recognizes is unknown. The material was cultured CD8+ T cells from PBMCs, obtained from culture after CMV antigen stimulation. The V call is TRBV7-3, the J call TRBJ2-2; 7 bases match TRBD2. The sequence was collected from a human donor in good health (CMV status not recorded). Some clones in this sample may be carry-over from other donors' samples. CDR3 protein: CASSPMGGSTGELFF. The CDR3 DNA is TGTGCCAGCAGCCCTATGGGGGGGAGCACCGGGGAGCTGTTTTTT.